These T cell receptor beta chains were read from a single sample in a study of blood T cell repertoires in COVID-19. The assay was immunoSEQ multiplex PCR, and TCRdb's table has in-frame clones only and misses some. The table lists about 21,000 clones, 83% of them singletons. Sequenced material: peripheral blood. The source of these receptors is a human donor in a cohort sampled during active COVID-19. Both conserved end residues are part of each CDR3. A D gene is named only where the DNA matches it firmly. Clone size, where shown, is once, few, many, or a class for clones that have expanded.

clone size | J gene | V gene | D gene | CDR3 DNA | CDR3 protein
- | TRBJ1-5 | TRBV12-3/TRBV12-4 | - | TGTGCCAGCAGTTTTACAGGTAATCAGCCCCAGCATTTT | CASSFTGNQPQHF
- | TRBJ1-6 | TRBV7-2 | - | TGTGCCAGCAGTCACATATCGGGGATTGGACCACCCCTCCACTTT | CASSHISGIGPPLHF
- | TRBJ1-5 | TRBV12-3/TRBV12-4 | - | TGTGCCAGCAGCCTGACAGTCAATCAGCCCCAGCATTTT | CASSLTVNQPQHF
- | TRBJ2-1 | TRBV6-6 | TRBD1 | TGTGCCAGCAGTCCGGACAGGGCGGTCGAGCAGTTCTTC | CASSPDRAVEQFF
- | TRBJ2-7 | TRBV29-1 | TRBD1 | TGCAGCGTTGAAGATGGAAGACAGGGACGCGAGCAGTACTTC | CSVEDGRQGREQYF
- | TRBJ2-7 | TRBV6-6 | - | TGTGCCAGCAGGACCGACAGCTACGAGCAGTACTTC | CASRTDSYEQYF
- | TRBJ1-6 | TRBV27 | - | TGTGCCAGCAGTTTAGGGAGAGGACGGGGGGTCACCCTCCACTTT | CASSLGRGRGVTLHF
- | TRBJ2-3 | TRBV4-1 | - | TGCGCCAGCAGCCAAGTTCCTCCTCCCGGAGATACGCAGTATTTT | CASSQVPPPGDTQYF
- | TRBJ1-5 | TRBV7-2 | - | TGTGCCAGCAGCTTTGGTCGGGGGAGAACGGGGCCCCAGCATTTT | CASSFGRGRTGPQHF
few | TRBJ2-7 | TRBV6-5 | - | TGTGCCAGCAGTTACTCGTCCGGCGGGGCATTGGAGCAGTACTTC | CASSYSSGGALEQYF
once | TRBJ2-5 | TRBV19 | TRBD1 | TGTGCCAGTAGTATGAACAGGGGAGAGACCCAGTACTTC | CASSMNRGETQYF
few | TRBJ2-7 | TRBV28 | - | TGTGCCAGCAGTTTATGGAGCGAGCAGTACTTC | CASSLWSEQYF
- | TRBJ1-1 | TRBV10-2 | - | TGCGCCAGCAGGGGAGGGGACCCTGAAGCTTTCTTT | CASRGGDPEAFF
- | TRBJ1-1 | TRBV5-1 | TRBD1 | TGCGCCAGCAGCTTGGATGGTCAGGGGGAGTCTTATAACACTGAAGCTTTCTTT | CASSLDGQGESYNTEAFF
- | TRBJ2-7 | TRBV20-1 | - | TGCAGTGCTGGCAGTACCTACGAGCAGTACTTC | CSAGSTYEQYF
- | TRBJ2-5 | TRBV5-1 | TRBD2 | TGCGCCAGCAGCTTGGGGACTAGGAAAGAGACCCAGTACTTC | CASSLGTRKETQYF
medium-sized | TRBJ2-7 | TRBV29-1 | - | TGCAGCGGGCGCAGAGGCGAGGGCTACGAGCAGTACTTC | CSGRRGEGYEQYF
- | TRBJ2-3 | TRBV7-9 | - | TGTGCCAGCAGCAGTAGCTCCTCGAGCACAGATACGCAGTATTTT | CASSSSSSSTDTQYF
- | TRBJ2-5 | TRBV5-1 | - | TGCGCCAGCAGCTTAGGGGGGGCGCCCCAAGAGACCCAGTACTTC | CASSLGGAPQETQYF
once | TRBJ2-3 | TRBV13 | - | TGTGCCAGCAGCTTATACGCGAGCCCCTTACGCACAGATACGCAGTATTTT | CASSLYASPLRTDTQYF
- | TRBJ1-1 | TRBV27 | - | TGTGCCAGCAGTTTAACACAGGGATATGAAGCTTTCTTT | CASSLTQGYEAFF
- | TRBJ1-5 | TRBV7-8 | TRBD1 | TGTGCCAGCAGGGGACAGGAGAGCAATCAGCCCCAGCATTTT | CASRGQESNQPQHF
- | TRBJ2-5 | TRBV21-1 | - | TGTGCCAGCAGCAATCCGCCGAGCGGGGGTTTGTACTTC | CASSNPPSGGLYF
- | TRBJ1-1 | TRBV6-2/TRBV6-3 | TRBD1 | TGTGCCAGCAGTTACCCTCCCCGGACAGGGTTTGGGATGAACACTGAAGCTTTCTTT | CASSYPPRTGFGMNTEAFF
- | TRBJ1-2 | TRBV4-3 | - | TGCGCCAGCAGCCAAGATGTTGGGGCGCCTTACTATGGCTACACCTTC | CASSQDVGAPYYGYTF
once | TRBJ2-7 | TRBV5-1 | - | TGCGCCAGCAGAGGGGTCTCCTACGAGCAGTACTTC | CASRGVSYEQYF
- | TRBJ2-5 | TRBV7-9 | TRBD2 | TGTGCCAGCAGCTTAGGGCTAGCGGGGGCTTCGAAAGAGACCCAGTACTTC | CASSLGLAGASKETQYF
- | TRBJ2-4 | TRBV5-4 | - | TGTGCCAGCAGCTACCCGGGACTTGAAAACATTCAGTACTTC | CASSYPGLENIQYF
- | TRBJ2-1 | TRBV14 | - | TGTGCCAGCAGTGACTACCAGTACAATGAGCAGTTCTTC | CASSDYQYNEQFF